This T cell receptor (beta chain) is from a study of cytomegalovirus exposure and HLA in healthy donors. About the research overall: The same platform was used for the 110 or so validation repertoires as for the roughly 670 first-cohort repertoires, as reported in a later analysis.

Clones were read by immunoSEQ multiplex PCR, and TCRdb kept only the in-frame ones, dropping some. This sample has about 160,000 clones, with around 82% found just once. The CDR3 loop spans 18 amino acids. CDR1 and CDR2 (germline): SGHRS, YFSETQ. The junction had 7 bases not matched to a gene; V was cut back by 1 base and J by 4 bases. Sequencing was performed on PBMCs. This TCR derives from a man aged 25-45 years in good health and CMV-seropositive. The genes are TRBV5-1 and TRBJ2-5, with 16 bases matching TRBD2. CDR3 sequence (DNA): TGCGCCAGCAGCTTGCCGGGACTAGCGGGAGGGAGGAGAGAGACCCAGTACTTC. Protein: CASSLPGLAGGRRETQYF.